This TCR beta chain emerged from a study of blood T cell repertoires in COVID-19. Study-level background: Donors in the United States, Italy and Spain gave samples during acute or convalescent COVID-19.

TCRdb's table, derived via immunoSEQ multiplex PCR, lists solely in-frame clones and lacks some. Counted here are approximately 180,000 clones, about 79% occurring once; the ten biggest clones make up 13% to 15%. Researchers sorted participants into cohorts using their self-reported clinical history. Cohort 3 recovery required two negative PCRs, clearance, or symptom resolution. The CDR3 loop spans 15 amino acids. The trim removed 2 bases at V and 2 bases at J, leaving 5 bases unmatched. Germline V gives CDR1 SGHVS, CDR2 FQNEAQ. This sequence was found in a man aged 45 to 65 who had recovered from COVID-19. What was sequenced was PBMCs or T cells enriched from blood (not recorded which). The chain uses TRBV7-8 and TRBJ2-5; 7 nucleotides agree with TRBD1. DNA for the CDR3: TGTGCCAGCAGCTTAAGACAGGGTAGTCAAGAGACCCAGTACTTC. It encodes CASSLRQGSQETQYF.